These T cell receptor beta chains were read from a single sample in a study of blood T cell repertoires in COVID-19. Clones were sequenced by immunoSEQ multiplex PCR, and TCRdb holds only the in-frame ones, with some missing. The table records 350,000 to 450,000 clones, more than 75% of them present only once. Sequencing used peripheral blood. The receptors derive from a human donor in a cohort sampled during active COVID-19. Both conserved end residues are part of each CDR3. A D gene is named only where the DNA matches it firmly. Size tells how often a clone was seen (once, few, many) or the class of an expanded clone, and some rows leave it out.

J gene: TRBJ1-1; clone size: -; V gene: TRBV30; D gene: TRBD1; CDR3 protein: CASETGGEAFF; CDR3 DNA: TGTGCCTCAGAGACAGGGGGTGAAGCTTTCTTT
J gene: TRBJ1-6; clone size: -; V gene: TRBV6-5; D gene: TRBD1; CDR3 protein: CASRVTGINSPLHF; CDR3 DNA: TGTGCCAGCCGGGTGACAGGGATAAATTCACCCCTCCACTTT
J gene: TRBJ2-2; clone size: -; V gene: TRBV4-1; D gene: TRBD2; CDR3 protein: CASSQPSGGATGELFF; CDR3 DNA: TGCGCCAGCAGCCAACCGAGCGGGGGGGCAACCGGGGAGCTGTTTTTT
J gene: TRBJ2-5; clone size: -; V gene: TRBV18; D gene: -; CDR3 protein: CASSRNQGKETQYF; CDR3 DNA: TGTGCCAGCTCACGCAATCAGGGGAAAGAGACCCAGTACTTC
J gene: TRBJ2-5; clone size: -; V gene: TRBV15; D gene: TRBD1; CDR3 protein: CATRGRQGQETQYF; CDR3 DNA: TGTGCCACCAGAGGTCGACAGGGACAAGAGACCCAGTACTTC
J gene: TRBJ2-5; clone size: -; V gene: TRBV3-1/TRBV3-2; D gene: TRBD2; CDR3 protein: CASSLAGGFYNRQETQYF; CDR3 DNA: TGTGCCAGCAGCCTAGCGGGGGGATTCTACAACCGCCAAGAGACCCAGTACTTC
J gene: TRBJ2-1; clone size: -; V gene: TRBV3-1/TRBV3-2; D gene: TRBD2; CDR3 protein: CASSQVSGGANEQFF; CDR3 DNA: TGTGCCAGCAGCCAAGTTAGCGGGGGGGCCAATGAGCAGTTCTTC
J gene: TRBJ2-3; clone size: -; V gene: TRBV5-1; D gene: -; CDR3 protein: CASSLAVNADTQYF; CDR3 DNA: TGCGCCAGCAGCTTGGCCGTAAATGCAGATACGCAGTATTTT
J gene: TRBJ2-5; clone size: -; V gene: TRBV5-1; D gene: TRBD1; CDR3 protein: CASSRDRAGETQYF; CDR3 DNA: TGCGCCAGCAGCCGGGACAGGGCGGGTGAGACCCAGTACTTC
J gene: TRBJ2-7; clone size: -; V gene: TRBV28; D gene: TRBD2; CDR3 protein: CASSFIAGSYEQYF; CDR3 DNA: TGTGCCAGCAGTTTCATAGCGGGGAGCTACGAGCAGTACTTC
J gene: TRBJ2-3; clone size: -; V gene: TRBV7-8; D gene: TRBD2; CDR3 protein: CASSFFIAGGSDTQYF; CDR3 DNA: TGTGCCAGCAGCTTCTTCATAGCGGGAGGCTCAGATACGCAGTATTTT
J gene: TRBJ1-6; clone size: -; V gene: TRBV5-6; D gene: TRBD1; CDR3 protein: CASSRIPQGALLSSPLHF; CDR3 DNA: TGTGCCAGCAGCCGAATTCCCCAGGGGGCGTTGCTCTCCTCACCCCTCCACTTT
J gene: TRBJ2-5; clone size: -; V gene: TRBV2; D gene: -; CDR3 protein: CARALDRRETQYF; CDR3 DNA: TGTGCCAGAGCCTTGGATAGGCGGGAGACCCAGTACTTC
J gene: TRBJ2-1; clone size: -; V gene: TRBV7-8; D gene: -; CDR3 protein: CASSPGRGNYNEQFF; CDR3 DNA: TGTGCCAGCAGCCCGGGAAGGGGGAACTACAATGAGCAGTTCTTC
J gene: TRBJ1-1; clone size: once; V gene: TRBV9; D gene: TRBD1; CDR3 protein: CASSTHTGGTEAFF; CDR3 DNA: TGTGCCAGCAGCACTCATACAGGGGGCACTGAAGCTTTCTTT
J gene: TRBJ1-4; clone size: -; V gene: TRBV6-6; D gene: -; CDR3 protein: CASSYRQNEKLFF; CDR3 DNA: TGTGCCAGCAGTTACAGACAGAATGAAAAACTGTTTTTT
J gene: TRBJ1-1; clone size: -; V gene: TRBV5-1; D gene: -; CDR3 protein: CASSLGAAALNTEAFF; CDR3 DNA: TGCGCCAGCAGCTTGGGAGCGGCAGCTTTGAACACTGAAGCTTTCTTT
J gene: TRBJ2-3; clone size: -; V gene: TRBV5-4; D gene: TRBD2; CDR3 protein: CASSLGLADTDTQYF; CDR3 DNA: TGTGCCAGCAGCTTGGGGCTAGCGGACACAGATACGCAGTATTTT
J gene: TRBJ1-1; clone size: -; V gene: TRBV4-2; D gene: TRBD1; CDR3 protein: CASSQEDRGDTEAFF; CDR3 DNA: TGTGCCAGCAGCCAGGAGGACAGGGGTGACACTGAAGCTTTCTTT
J gene: TRBJ1-1; clone size: -; V gene: TRBV18; D gene: -; CDR3 protein: CASSPTGVNTEAFF; CDR3 DNA: TGTGCCAGCTCACCGACAGGAGTGAACACTGAAGCTTTCTTT
J gene: TRBJ1-1; clone size: -; V gene: TRBV6-1; D gene: -; CDR3 protein: CASTYNPLNTEAFF; CDR3 DNA: TGTGCCAGCACCTATAACCCACTGAACACTGAAGCTTTCTTT
J gene: TRBJ1-2; clone size: -; V gene: TRBV29-1; D gene: -; CDR3 protein: CSVAEGHGYTF; CDR3 DNA: TGCAGCGTTGCAGAGGGGCATGGCTACACCTTC
J gene: TRBJ1-2; clone size: -; V gene: TRBV11-2; D gene: -; CDR3 protein: CASSQGRTTYGYTF; CDR3 DNA: TGTGCCAGCAGCCAAGGTCGGACAACCTATGGCTACACCTTC
J gene: TRBJ2-5; clone size: -; V gene: TRBV5-1; D gene: -; CDR3 protein: CASQNGVSRETQYF; CDR3 DNA: TGCGCCAGCCAAAATGGCGTTTCTAGGGAGACCCAGTACTTC
J gene: TRBJ2-3; clone size: -; V gene: TRBV7-9; D gene: -; CDR3 protein: CASSPGNTQYF; CDR3 DNA: TGTGCCAGCAGCCCTGGCAATACGCAGTATTTT
J gene: TRBJ2-6; clone size: -; V gene: TRBV19; D gene: -; CDR3 protein: CASPSVGANVLTF; CDR3 DNA: TGTGCCAGTCCGTCGGTGGGGGCCAACGTCCTGACTTTC
J gene: TRBJ2-6; clone size: -; V gene: TRBV3-1/TRBV3-2; D gene: -; CDR3 protein: CASSQRSGIGGGSGANVLTF; CDR3 DNA: TGTGCCAGCAGCCAAAGATCGGGAATTGGGGGCGGCTCTGGGGCCAACGTCCTGACTTTC
J gene: TRBJ2-1; clone size: -; V gene: TRBV27; D gene: TRBD2; CDR3 protein: CASSRRRTSGNYNEQFF; CDR3 DNA: TGTGCCAGCAGCCGAAGGCGGACTAGCGGAAACTACAATGAGCAGTTCTTC
J gene: TRBJ2-5; clone size: -; V gene: TRBV5-1; D gene: TRBD1; CDR3 protein: CASSQMRTGDSEETQYF; CDR3 DNA: TGCGCCAGCAGCCAAATGCGGACCGGGGACAGTGAGGAGACCCAGTACTTC
J gene: TRBJ1-1; clone size: -; V gene: TRBV29-1; D gene: -; CDR3 protein: CSAGGVQGTEAFF; CDR3 DNA: TGCAGCGCCGGGGGGGTCCAGGGCACTGAAGCTTTCTTT
J gene: TRBJ1-1; clone size: once; V gene: TRBV12-3/TRBV12-4; D gene: TRBD1; CDR3 protein: CASRRQGTPFF; CDR3 DNA: TGTGCCAGCAGAAGACAGGGGACCCCCTTCTTT
J gene: TRBJ2-1; clone size: -; V gene: TRBV30; D gene: TRBD1; CDR3 protein: CAWTDRQNNEQFF; CDR3 DNA: TGTGCCTGGACGGACAGGCAAAACAATGAGCAGTTCTTC
J gene: TRBJ1-2; clone size: -; V gene: TRBV11-2; D gene: -; CDR3 protein: CASSLVPGVTSSRYGYTF; CDR3 DNA: TGTGCCAGCAGCTTAGTTCCAGGGGTTACGAGTAGTCGCTATGGCTACACCTTC
J gene: TRBJ2-7; clone size: -; V gene: TRBV28; D gene: TRBD1; CDR3 protein: CASSRTGGNYEQYF; CDR3 DNA: TGTGCCAGCAGTCGGACAGGGGGCAACTACGAGCAGTACTTC
J gene: TRBJ1-1; clone size: once; V gene: TRBV19; D gene: -; CDR3 protein: CASSREGREAFF; CDR3 DNA: TGTGCCAGTAGTAGAGAGGGGCGTGAAGCTTTCTTT
J gene: TRBJ1-6; clone size: -; V gene: TRBV10-3; D gene: TRBD1; CDR3 protein: CAISESRGENSPLHF; CDR3 DNA: TGTGCCATCAGTGAGTCCAGGGGGGAAAATTCACCCCTCCACTTT
J gene: TRBJ2-1; clone size: -; V gene: TRBV11-3; D gene: -; CDR3 protein: CASSYSSDPLEQFF; CDR3 DNA: TGTGCCAGCAGCTACTCTAGCGATCCCCTTGAGCAGTTCTTC
J gene: TRBJ1-2; clone size: -; V gene: TRBV19; D gene: TRBD1; CDR3 protein: CASSIAAGGLTF; CDR3 DNA: TGTGCCAGTAGTATAGCAGCAGGGGGCCTCACCTTC
J gene: TRBJ2-7; clone size: -; V gene: TRBV21-1; D gene: -; CDR3 protein: CASSKARGKTYEQYF; CDR3 DNA: TGTGCCAGCAGCAAAGCGCGGGGCAAGACCTACGAGCAGTACTTC
J gene: TRBJ2-5; clone size: -; V gene: TRBV5-1; D gene: -; CDR3 protein: CASSLGGRAETQYF; CDR3 DNA: TGCGCCAGCAGCTTGGGGGGGCGTGCGGAGACCCAGTACTTC
J gene: TRBJ2-3; clone size: once; V gene: TRBV5-4; D gene: -; CDR3 protein: CASSSLADSTDTQYF; CDR3 DNA: TGTGCCAGCAGTTCATTAGCGGACAGCACAGATACGCAGTATTTT
J gene: TRBJ1-2; clone size: -; V gene: TRBV7-9; D gene: -; CDR3 protein: CASSFGAGDYGYTF; CDR3 DNA: TGTGCCAGCAGCTTCGGGGCGGGGGACTATGGCTACACCTTC
J gene: TRBJ1-5; clone size: -; V gene: TRBV3-1/TRBV3-2; D gene: -; CDR3 protein: CASSQGGESQPQHF; CDR3 DNA: TGTGCCAGCAGCCAAGGCGGGGAGAGCCAGCCCCAGCATTTT
J gene: TRBJ1-2; clone size: few; V gene: TRBV3-1/TRBV3-2; D gene: -; CDR3 protein: CASSRDGGWNGYTF; CDR3 DNA: TGTGCCAGCAGCCGGGATGGAGGGTGGAATGGCTACACCTTC
J gene: TRBJ1-3; clone size: -; V gene: TRBV9; D gene: -; CDR3 protein: CASSGRASERTGNTIYF; CDR3 DNA: TGTGCCAGCAGTGGGAGGGCTAGCGAACGAACTGGAAACACCATATATTTT
J gene: TRBJ2-2; clone size: -; V gene: TRBV5-6; D gene: TRBD2; CDR3 protein: CASSPGLATEAGELFF; CDR3 DNA: TGTGCCAGCAGCCCGGGACTAGCAACGGAGGCCGGGGAGCTGTTTTTT
J gene: TRBJ1-1; clone size: -; V gene: TRBV4-2; D gene: -; CDR3 protein: CASSQAGDRMNTEAFF; CDR3 DNA: TGTGCCAGCAGCCAAGCGGGTGACAGGATGAACACTGAAGCTTTCTTT
J gene: TRBJ2-1; clone size: -; V gene: TRBV9; D gene: TRBD2; CDR3 protein: CASSPRASGSSYNEQFF; CDR3 DNA: TGTGCCAGCAGCCCCCGGGCTAGCGGGAGTTCTTACAATGAGCAGTTCTTC
J gene: TRBJ1-2; clone size: -; V gene: TRBV6-1; D gene: -; CDR3 protein: CASSEGLRGVERGYTF; CDR3 DNA: TGTGCCAGCAGTGAAGGTCTCCGTGGGGTGGAGCGGGGCTACACCTTC
J gene: TRBJ1-2; clone size: -; V gene: TRBV3-1/TRBV3-2; D gene: TRBD1; CDR3 protein: CASSQVRQGGYGYTF; CDR3 DNA: TGTGCCAGCAGCCAAGTGAGACAGGGAGGCTATGGCTACACCTTC
J gene: TRBJ1-2; clone size: once; V gene: TRBV20-1; D gene: TRBD1; CDR3 protein: CSASRDRGPVYGYTF; CDR3 DNA: TGCAGTGCTAGTAGGGACAGGGGACCTGTCTATGGCTACACCTTC
J gene: TRBJ2-1; clone size: -; V gene: TRBV25-1; D gene: -; CDR3 protein: CASSEFTVGPYNEQFF; CDR3 DNA: TGTGCCAGCAGTGAATTCACTGTTGGGCCCTACAATGAGCAGTTCTTC
J gene: TRBJ2-6; clone size: few; V gene: TRBV9; D gene: -; CDR3 protein: CASSLGESSGANVLTF; CDR3 DNA: TGTGCCAGCAGCTTGGGAGAAAGCTCTGGGGCCAACGTCCTGACTTTC
J gene: TRBJ1-2; clone size: -; V gene: TRBV5-4; D gene: TRBD1; CDR3 protein: CASSLTGGAYGYTF; CDR3 DNA: TGTGCCAGCAGCTTAACAGGGGGCGCATATGGCTACACCTTC
J gene: TRBJ1-5; clone size: once; V gene: TRBV28; D gene: TRBD1; CDR3 protein: CASKLTGGGIQPQHF; CDR3 DNA: TGTGCCAGCAAGCTTACAGGGGGAGGTATTCAGCCCCAGCATTTT
J gene: TRBJ2-3; clone size: -; V gene: TRBV4-1; D gene: TRBD1; CDR3 protein: CASSQGQGDGTQYF; CDR3 DNA: TGCGCCAGCAGCCAGGGACAGGGGGACGGTACGCAGTATTTT
J gene: TRBJ2-3; clone size: once; V gene: TRBV5-1; D gene: -; CDR3 protein: CASSLDGGTTTDTQYF; CDR3 DNA: TGCGCCAGCAGCTTGGATGGCGGGACGACCACAGATACGCAGTATTTT